This paragraph covers one T cell receptor beta chain sequence. Source study methods: Amplified reference gene primers provided the basis for estimating nucleated cell counts. Sequenced by immunoSEQ multiplex PCR; TCRdb stores in-frame clones only, minus some. The V and J calls and clone size were taken over from that table, and D and trimming were inferred from the DNA. The repertoire has 35,000 to 55,000 clones, around 90% of them found once; the top ten carry under 20%. Germline trimming cut 4 bases from V and 4 bases from J; bases unmatched to any gene: 5. This CDR3 is 14 amino acids long. CDR1 and CDR2 (germline): MNHEY, SVGAGI. The record originates from a study of blood T cell repertoires in COVID-19. Study background: PBMCs, B-cell-depleted T cells, or T cells provided the cDNA or gDNA that made up the material.

The chain recombines TRBV6-5 with TRBJ2-7, with 9 bases aligning to TRBD2. The clonotype was recovered from a man in his 70s with active COVID-19. The sample consisted of peripheral blood. The CDR3 spells CASSFGTSKYEQYF. The DNA of the CDR3 is TGTGCCAGCAGTTTCGGGACTAGCAAGTACGAGCAGTACTTC.